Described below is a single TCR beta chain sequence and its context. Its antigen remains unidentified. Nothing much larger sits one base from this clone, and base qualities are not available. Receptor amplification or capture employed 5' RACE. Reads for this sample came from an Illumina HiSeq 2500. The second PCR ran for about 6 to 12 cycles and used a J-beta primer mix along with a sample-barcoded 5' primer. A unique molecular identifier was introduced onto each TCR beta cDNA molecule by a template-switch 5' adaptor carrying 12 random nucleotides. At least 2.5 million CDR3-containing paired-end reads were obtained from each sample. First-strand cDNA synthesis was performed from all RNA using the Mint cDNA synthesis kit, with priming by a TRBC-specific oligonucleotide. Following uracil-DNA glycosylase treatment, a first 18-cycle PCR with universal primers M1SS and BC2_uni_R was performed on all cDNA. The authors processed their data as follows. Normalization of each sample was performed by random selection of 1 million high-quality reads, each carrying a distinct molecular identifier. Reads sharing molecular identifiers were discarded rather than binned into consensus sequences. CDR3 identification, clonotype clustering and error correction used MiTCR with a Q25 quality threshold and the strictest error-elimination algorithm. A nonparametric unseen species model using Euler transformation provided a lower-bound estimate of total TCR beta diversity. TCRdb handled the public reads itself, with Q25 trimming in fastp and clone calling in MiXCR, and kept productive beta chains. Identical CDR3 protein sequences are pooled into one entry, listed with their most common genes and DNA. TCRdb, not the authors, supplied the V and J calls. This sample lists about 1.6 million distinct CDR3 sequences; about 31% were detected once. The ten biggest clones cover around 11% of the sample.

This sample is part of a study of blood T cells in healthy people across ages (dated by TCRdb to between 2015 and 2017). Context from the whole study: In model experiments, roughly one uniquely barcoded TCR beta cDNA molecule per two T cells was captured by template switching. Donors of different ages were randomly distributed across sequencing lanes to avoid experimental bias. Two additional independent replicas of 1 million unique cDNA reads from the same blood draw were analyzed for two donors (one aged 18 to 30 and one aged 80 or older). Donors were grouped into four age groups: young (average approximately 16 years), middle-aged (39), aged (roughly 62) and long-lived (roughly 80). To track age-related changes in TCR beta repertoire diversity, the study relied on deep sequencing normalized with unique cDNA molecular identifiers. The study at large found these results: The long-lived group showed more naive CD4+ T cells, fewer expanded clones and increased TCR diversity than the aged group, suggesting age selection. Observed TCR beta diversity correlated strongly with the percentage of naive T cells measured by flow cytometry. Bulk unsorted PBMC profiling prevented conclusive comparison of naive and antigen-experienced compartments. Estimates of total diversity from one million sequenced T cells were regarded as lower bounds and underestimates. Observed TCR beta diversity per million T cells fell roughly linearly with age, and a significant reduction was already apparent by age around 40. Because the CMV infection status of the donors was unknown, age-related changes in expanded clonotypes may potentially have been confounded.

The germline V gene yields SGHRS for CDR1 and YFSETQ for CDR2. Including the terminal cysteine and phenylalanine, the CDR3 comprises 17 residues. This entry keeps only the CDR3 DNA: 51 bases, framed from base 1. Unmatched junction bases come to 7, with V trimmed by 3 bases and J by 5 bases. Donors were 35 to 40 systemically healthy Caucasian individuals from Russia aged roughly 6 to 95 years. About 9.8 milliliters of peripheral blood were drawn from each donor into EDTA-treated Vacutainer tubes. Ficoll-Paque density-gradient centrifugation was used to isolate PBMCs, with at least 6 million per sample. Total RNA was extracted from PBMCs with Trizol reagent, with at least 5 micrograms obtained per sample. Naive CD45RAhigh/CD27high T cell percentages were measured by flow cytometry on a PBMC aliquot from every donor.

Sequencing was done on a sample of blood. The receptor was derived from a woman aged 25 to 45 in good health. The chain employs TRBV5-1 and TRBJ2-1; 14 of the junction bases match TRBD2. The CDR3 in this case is CASSSGLAGGTNNEQFF. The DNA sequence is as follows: TGCGCCAGCAGCTCCGGACTAGCGGGAGGAACCAACAATGAGCAGTTCTTC.